This T cell receptor beta chain originates from a study of T cell responses to AZD1222 COVID-19 vaccine. TCRdb's copy holds only in-frame clones and misses some; the assay was immunoSEQ multiplex PCR. The sample carries 90,000 to 150,000 clones, about 90% recorded once. Germline CDR1 and CDR2: SEHNR and FQNEAQ (reference sequence). The CDR3 runs to 13 residues. V was shortened by 1 base and J by 7 bases, with 5 bases between the two germline ends. Regarding this clone: What it binds is not known.

Study results and caveats: The study reported that nearly half of spike-specific TCRs target unmutated variant regions.

The source was peripheral blood, collected on day 0 of AZD1222 vaccination. This TCR derives from an adult in good health. This rearrangement joins TRBV7-9 to TRBJ1-6; D gene uncertain. CDR3 sequence: CASSLVTNSPLHF. CDR3 sequence (DNA): TGTGCCAGCAGCTTAGTGACAAATTCACCCCTCCACTTT.